This passage covers 21 T cell receptor beta chains from one sample sequenced in a study of T cell responses to AZD1222 COVID-19 vaccine. Using immunoSEQ multiplex PCR, the repertoire was profiled, and TCRdb retains in-frame clones only, with some absent. The sample includes around 150,000 clones, 75% to 95% seen only once; the top ten take about 3.3%. The source material was peripheral blood, sampled 28 days after the second AZD1222 dose. All receptors come from an adult who received the AZD1222 COVID-19 vaccine.

This sequence joins TRBV30 and TRBJ2-7; D gene unclear. CDR1 GTSNPN and CDR2 SVGIG come from the germline V gene (reference sequence). The CDR3 has 12 residues. Trimming pared 3 bases from V and 0 bases from J, leaving 6 bases between. CDR3 residues: CAWRGRSYEQYF. The DNA for the CDR3 is TGTGCCTGGAGGGGCCGCTCCTACGAGCAGTACTTC.

The rearrangement uses TRBV10-3 and TRBJ1-3, with D uncertain. The CDR3 covers 13 residues. V was trimmed by 2 bases and J by 5 bases, leaving 7 bases between them. CDR1 is ENHRY and CDR2 is SYGVKD in the germline V gene. CDR3 DNA: TGTGCCATCAGTGAGCCTGAGCGAAACACCATATATTTT. This gives the protein CAISEPERNTIYF.

The chain carries TRBV5-5 and TRBJ2-2, with D perhaps TRBD2 (6 bases). CDR3 size: 16 residues. Germline CDR1 reads SGHKS; CDR2 reads YYEKEE (reference sequence). Trimming left V 1 base short and J 4 bases short, with 14 bases between. CDR3: CASSLIPGGGTGELFF. CDR3 in DNA: TGTGCCAGCAGCTTGATCCCCGGGGGAGGCACCGGGGAGCTGTTTTTT.

The chain carries TRBV14 and TRBJ2-6; TRBD1 or TRBD2 may be the D gene (5 bases each). The germline V gene has CDR1 SGHDN and CDR2 FVKESK. V was pared by 1 base and J by 0 bases, with 10 bases between. This CDR3 has 17 amino acids. This CDR3 is CASSQVKGSSGANVLTF. The CDR3 bases are TGTGCCAGCAGCCAAGTAAAGGGGAGCTCTGGGGCCAACGTCCTGACTTTC.

The V and J genes are TRBV7-6 and TRBJ2-5, with D perhaps TRBD2 (5 bases). Deletions cut 2 bases from V and 4 bases from J, with 14 bases between. The CDR3 extends over 15 amino acids. Germline CDR1 SGHVS, CDR2 FNYEAQ. As DNA, the CDR3 is TGTGCCAGCAGCTTAAGACTATCACTAGGAGAGACCCAGTACTTC. Amino acid sequence: CASSLRLSLGETQYF.

The V and J genes are TRBV10-1 and TRBJ2-7; 9 bases agree with TRBD2. Germline values: CDR1 WNHNN, CDR2 SYGVQD (reference sequence). Trimming removed 0 bases from V and 7 bases from J; junction bases left unmatched: 7. This CDR3 contains 15 residues. CDR3 protein: CASSESSGSKREQYF. CDR3 DNA: TGCGCCAGCAGTGAGTCTAGCGGGAGTAAGAGGGAGCAGTACTTC.

The chain employs TRBV5-1 and TRBJ2-2; perhaps D is TRBD1 or TRBD2 (5 bases each). The CDR3 loop spans 14 amino acids. Trimming left V 0 bases short and J 6 bases short, with 9 bases between. Germline values: CDR1 SGHRS, CDR2 YFSETQ. This chain's CDR3 is CASSLALGAGELFF. The DNA of the CDR3 is TGCGCCAGCAGCTTGGCGTTGGGGGCCGGGGAGCTGTTTTTT.

The J gene is TRBJ1-1, the V gene TRBV11-1; 8 bases map to TRBD1. V dropped 5 bases and J dropped 1; count of bases not matched to a gene: 6. CDR3 length equals 15 residues. Germline V CDR1 and CDR2: SGHAT, FQDESV (reference sequence). This chain's CDR3 is CASSPQQGGNTEAFF. CDR3 nucleotide sequence: TGTGCCAGCAGCCCTCAACAGGGGGGGAACACTGAAGCTTTCTTT.

The chain uses TRBV28 and TRBJ2-2; D possibly corresponds to TRBD2 (6 bases). With 5 bases removed from V and 3 bases from J, the gap between germline ends came to 13 bases. CDR1 and CDR2 (germline): MDHEN, SYDVKM. This CDR3 comprises 15 residues. The CDR3 spells CASSTRLGHTGELFF. Written as DNA, the CDR3 is TGTGCCAGCAGTACCCGACTAGGGCACACCGGGGAGCTGTTTTTT.

The rearrangement joins TRBV2 to TRBJ1-4, with TRBD1 matching 8 bases. The germline gives CDR1 SNHLY, CDR2 FYNNEI. The CDR3 has 14 residues. Trimming took 7 bases from V and 6 from J; bases not matched to a gene: 7. For the CDR3, the DNA is TGTGCCAGCACAATAGACAGGGGCCATGAAAAACTGTTTTTT. It encodes CASTIDRGHEKLFF.

This rearrangement joins TRBV25-1 to TRBJ1-1; D uncertain. Trimming removed 5 bases at V and 1 base at J, with 11 bases between. Germline-derived CDR1 and CDR2 are MGHDK and SYGVNS. CDR3 length: 14 amino acids. The CDR3 region is CASSPPGANTEAFF. As DNA, the CDR3 is TGTGCCAGCAGTCCCCCCGGTGCGAACACTGAAGCTTTCTTT.

The gene calls are TRBV15 and TRBJ2-5, with TRBD1 identical over 12 bases. This CDR3 has 16 residues. From germline, CDR1 is LNHNV and CDR2 YYDKDF (reference sequence). Trimming removed 4 bases from V and 5 bases from J; junction bases left unmatched: 8. CDR3 in DNA: TGTGCCACCAGCACCCCCGGGACAGGGGGCGGCGAGACCCAGTACTTC. Translation gives CATSTPGTGGGETQYF.

The chain employs TRBV5-1 and TRBJ2-1; D is perhaps TRBD2 (5 bases). Germline loops: CDR1 SGHRS, CDR2 YFSETQ. CDR3 size: 12 residues. Trimming cost V 1 base and J 9 bases, with 8 bases left between them. CDR3 DNA: TGCGCCAGCAGCTTGAGGAGCGGTGAGCAGTTCTTC. Translating it yields CASSLRSGEQFF.

The chain joins TRBV5-1 to TRBJ2-1; 10 bases are a match to TRBD2. J was trimmed by 2 bases and V by 3 bases; bases with no gene match: 8. The germline gives CDR1 SGHRS, CDR2 YFSETQ. This CDR3 spans 17 amino acids. In DNA, the CDR3 is TGCGCCAGCAGCTCGGGACTAGCGCCACGTCCCTACAATGAGCAGTTCTTC. Its protein is CASSSGLAPRPYNEQFF.

The CDR3 DNA follows: TGCGCCAGCAGCTTGGAGCAGGGGGAAAAACTGTTTTTT. Its protein is CASSLEQGEKLFF. V is TRBV5-1 and J is TRBJ1-4, with a weak D call TRBD1 (6 bases). Trimming removed 0 bases from V and 8 bases from J, with 8 bases in between. Germline CDR1 is SGHRS and CDR2 is YFSETQ. CDR3 length: 13 amino acids.

This clone was detected only once. The chain combines TRBV20-1 with TRBJ2-5; perhaps TRBD2 as D (6 bases). Deletions cut 6 bases from V and 3 bases from J, with 8 bases between. The germline CDR1 and CDR2 sequences are DFQATT and SNEGSKA (reference sequence). The CDR3 is made up of 11 amino acids. In DNA, the CDR3 is TGCAGTGCCCGACTAGAAGAGACCCAGTACTTC. Translation gives CSARLEETQYF.

The chain recombines TRBV6-6 with TRBJ2-1, with a tentative D call TRBD2 (5 bases). V was clipped by 2 bases and J by 6 bases, with 8 bases between them. Looked up from germline, CDR1 is MNHNY and CDR2 is SVGAGI (reference sequence). There are 13 residues in the CDR3. The CDR3 DNA reads TGTGCCAGCAGTTACCAACTAGGCAATGAGCAGTTCTTC. Translating it yields CASSYQLGNEQFF.

The chain carries TRBV2 and TRBJ2-7; possibly TRBD1 or TRBD2 for D (5 bases each). The CDR3 consists of 12 residues. Trimming left V 6 bases short and J 6 bases short, with 12 bases between. Per germline, CDR1 SNHLY and CDR2 FYNNEI. The CDR3 is CASRGVRGEQYF. The CDR3 bases are TGTGCCAGCAGGGGGGTGAGGGGCGAGCAGTACTTC.

The chain carries TRBV5-4 and TRBJ1-3; 8 nucleotides agree with TRBD1. The V segment lost 0 bases and the J segment 0 bases; nucleotides outside the gene matches: 11. Germline V lookup: CDR1 SGHNT, CDR2 YYREEE (reference sequence). The CDR3 loop spans 19 amino acids. The CDR3 region is CASSLGGQGGRASGNTIYF. The CDR3 nucleotides read TGTGCCAGCAGCTTGGGAGGACAGGGCGGAAGGGCCTCTGGAAACACCATATATTTT.

V gene TRBV5-1 combines with J gene TRBJ2-1, with D hard to call. The germline V gene has CDR1 SGHRS and CDR2 YFSETQ. CDR3 length: 15 amino acids. Trimming left V 0 bases short and J 6 bases short, with 13 bases between. The CDR3: CASSLGDKVGNEQFF. CDR3 nucleotides: TGCGCCAGCAGCTTGGGGGATAAGGTCGGCAATGAGCAGTTCTTC.

J is TRBJ2-1 and V is TRBV2; 11 positions match TRBD1. The germline V gene has CDR1 SNHLY and CDR2 FYNNEI. The junction had 9 bases not matched to a gene; V was cut back by 4 bases and J by 7 bases. The CDR3 loop spans 16 amino acids. The CDR3 region has the DNA TGTGCCAGCAGTGGCGCCGGGACAGGGGGGTCAAATGAGCAGTTCTTC. Translation: CASSGAGTGGSNEQFF.